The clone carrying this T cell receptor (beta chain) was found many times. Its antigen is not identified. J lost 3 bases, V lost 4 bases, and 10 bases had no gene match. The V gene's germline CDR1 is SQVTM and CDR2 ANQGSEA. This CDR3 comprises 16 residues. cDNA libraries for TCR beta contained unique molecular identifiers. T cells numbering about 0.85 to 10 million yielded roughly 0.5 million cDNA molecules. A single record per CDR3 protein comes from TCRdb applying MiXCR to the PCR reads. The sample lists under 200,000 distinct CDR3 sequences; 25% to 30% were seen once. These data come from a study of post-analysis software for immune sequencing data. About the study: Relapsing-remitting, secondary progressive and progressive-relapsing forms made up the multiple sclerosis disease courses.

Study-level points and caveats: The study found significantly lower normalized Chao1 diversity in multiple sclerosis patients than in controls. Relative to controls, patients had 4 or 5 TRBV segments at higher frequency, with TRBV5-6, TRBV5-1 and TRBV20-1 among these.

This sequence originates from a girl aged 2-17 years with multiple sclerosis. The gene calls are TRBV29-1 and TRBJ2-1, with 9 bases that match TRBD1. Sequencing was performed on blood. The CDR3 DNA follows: TGCAGCGTTGCAGGAAACAGGGACAGGGACTACAATGAGCAGTTCTTC. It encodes CSVAGNRDRDYNEQFF.